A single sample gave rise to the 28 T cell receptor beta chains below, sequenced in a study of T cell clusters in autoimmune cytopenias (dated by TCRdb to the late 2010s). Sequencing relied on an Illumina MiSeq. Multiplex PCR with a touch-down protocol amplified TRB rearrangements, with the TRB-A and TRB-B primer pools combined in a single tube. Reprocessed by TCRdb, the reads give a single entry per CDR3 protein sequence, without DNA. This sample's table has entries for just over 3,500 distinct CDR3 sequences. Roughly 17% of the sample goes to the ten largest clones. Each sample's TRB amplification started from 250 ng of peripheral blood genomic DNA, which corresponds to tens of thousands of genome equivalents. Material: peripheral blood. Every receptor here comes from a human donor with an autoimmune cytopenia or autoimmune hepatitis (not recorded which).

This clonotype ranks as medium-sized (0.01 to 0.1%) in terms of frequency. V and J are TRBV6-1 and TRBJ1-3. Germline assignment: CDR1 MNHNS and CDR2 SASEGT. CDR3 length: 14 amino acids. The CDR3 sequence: CASRTAGSGNTIYF.

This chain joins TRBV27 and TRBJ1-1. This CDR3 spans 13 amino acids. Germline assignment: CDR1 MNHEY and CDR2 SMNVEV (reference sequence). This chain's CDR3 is CASHSGGGTEAFF.

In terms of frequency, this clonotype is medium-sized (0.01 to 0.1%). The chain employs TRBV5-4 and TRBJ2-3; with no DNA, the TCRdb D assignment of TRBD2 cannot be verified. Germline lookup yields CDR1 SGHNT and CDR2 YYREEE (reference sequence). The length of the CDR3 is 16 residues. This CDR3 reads CASSPRERGFVDTQYF.

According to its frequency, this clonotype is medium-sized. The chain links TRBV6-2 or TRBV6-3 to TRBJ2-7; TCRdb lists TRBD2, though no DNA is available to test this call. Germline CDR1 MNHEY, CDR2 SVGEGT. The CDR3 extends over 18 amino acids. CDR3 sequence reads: CASSTSPRIAGVTYEQYF.

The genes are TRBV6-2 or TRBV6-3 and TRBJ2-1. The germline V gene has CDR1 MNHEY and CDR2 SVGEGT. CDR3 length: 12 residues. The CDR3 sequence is CASRKRGNEQFF.

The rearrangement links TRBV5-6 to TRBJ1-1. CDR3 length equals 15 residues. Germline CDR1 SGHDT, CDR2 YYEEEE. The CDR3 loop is CASSLPPGRWTEAFF. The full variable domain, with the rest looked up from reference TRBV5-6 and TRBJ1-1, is DAGVTQSPTHLIKTRGQQVTLRCSPKSGHDTVSWYQQALGQGPQFIFQYYEEEERQRGNFPDRFSGHQFPNYSSELNVNALLLGDSALYLCASSLPPGRWTEAFFGQGTRLTVV.

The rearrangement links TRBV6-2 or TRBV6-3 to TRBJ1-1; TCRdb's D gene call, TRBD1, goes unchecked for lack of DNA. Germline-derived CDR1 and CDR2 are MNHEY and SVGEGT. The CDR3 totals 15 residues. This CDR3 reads CASSYLGDSKQKAFF.

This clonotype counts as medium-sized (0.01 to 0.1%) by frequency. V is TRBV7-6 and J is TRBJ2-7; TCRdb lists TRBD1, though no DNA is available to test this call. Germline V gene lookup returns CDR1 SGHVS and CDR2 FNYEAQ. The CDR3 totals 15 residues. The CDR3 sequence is CASSLGGIRSYEQYF.

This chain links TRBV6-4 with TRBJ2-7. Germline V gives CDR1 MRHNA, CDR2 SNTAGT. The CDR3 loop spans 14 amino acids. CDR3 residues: CASSDSPTGGKQYF.

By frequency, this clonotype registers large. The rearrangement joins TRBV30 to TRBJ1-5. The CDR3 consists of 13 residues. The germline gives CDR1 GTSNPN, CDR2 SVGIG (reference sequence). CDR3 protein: CAWSFASSQPQHF.

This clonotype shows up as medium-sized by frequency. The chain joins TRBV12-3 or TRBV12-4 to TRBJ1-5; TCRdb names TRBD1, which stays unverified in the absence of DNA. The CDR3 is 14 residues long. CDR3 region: CASSRDRSNQPQHF.

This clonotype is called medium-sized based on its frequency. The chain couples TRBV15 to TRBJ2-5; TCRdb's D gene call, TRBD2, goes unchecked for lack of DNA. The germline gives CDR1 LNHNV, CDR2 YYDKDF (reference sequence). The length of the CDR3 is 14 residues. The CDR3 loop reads CATSVAGGQETQYF. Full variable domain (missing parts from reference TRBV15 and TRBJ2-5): DAMVIQNPRYQVTQFGKPVTLSCSQTLNHNVMYWYQQKSSQAPKLLFHYYDKDFNNEADTPDNFQSRRPNTSFCFLDIRSPGLGDTAMYLCATSVAGGQETQYFGPGTRLLVL.

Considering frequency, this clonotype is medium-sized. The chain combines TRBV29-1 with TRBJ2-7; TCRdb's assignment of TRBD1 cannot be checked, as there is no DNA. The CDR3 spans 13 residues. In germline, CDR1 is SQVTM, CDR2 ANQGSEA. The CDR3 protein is CSVEDAGEVGQYF.

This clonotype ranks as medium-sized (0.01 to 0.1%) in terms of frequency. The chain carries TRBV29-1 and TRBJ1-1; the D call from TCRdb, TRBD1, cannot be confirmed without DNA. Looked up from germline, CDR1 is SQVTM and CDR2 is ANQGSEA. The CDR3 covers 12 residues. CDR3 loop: CSGRQRGTEAFF.

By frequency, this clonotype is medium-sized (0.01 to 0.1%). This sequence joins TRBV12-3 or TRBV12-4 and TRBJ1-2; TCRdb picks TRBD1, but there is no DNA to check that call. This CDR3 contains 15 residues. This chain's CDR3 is CASSLVWMGVYGYTF.

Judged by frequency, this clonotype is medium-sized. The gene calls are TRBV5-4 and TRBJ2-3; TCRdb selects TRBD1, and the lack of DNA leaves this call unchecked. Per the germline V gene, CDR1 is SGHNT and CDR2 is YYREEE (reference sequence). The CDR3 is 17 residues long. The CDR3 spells CASSLGQGGISTDTQYF.

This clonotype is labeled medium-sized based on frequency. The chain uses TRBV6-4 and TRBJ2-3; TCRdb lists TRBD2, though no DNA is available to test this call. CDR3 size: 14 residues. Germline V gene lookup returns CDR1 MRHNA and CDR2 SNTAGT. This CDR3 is CASSEGLAGDTQYF.

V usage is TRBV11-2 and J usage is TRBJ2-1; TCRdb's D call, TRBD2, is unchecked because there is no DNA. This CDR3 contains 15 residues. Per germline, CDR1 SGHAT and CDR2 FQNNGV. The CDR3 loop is CASSYSGTRESEQFF.

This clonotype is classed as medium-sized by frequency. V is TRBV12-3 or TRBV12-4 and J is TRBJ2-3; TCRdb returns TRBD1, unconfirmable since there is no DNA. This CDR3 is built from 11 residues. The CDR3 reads CASRGEFTQYF.

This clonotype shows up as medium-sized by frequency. The CDR3 loop is CASRGRTGRQETQYF. The V and J genes are TRBV27 and TRBJ2-5; TCRdb calls TRBD1, which cannot be checked without DNA. This CDR3 contains 15 residues. CDR1 is MNHEY and CDR2 is SMNVEV in the germline V gene (reference sequence).

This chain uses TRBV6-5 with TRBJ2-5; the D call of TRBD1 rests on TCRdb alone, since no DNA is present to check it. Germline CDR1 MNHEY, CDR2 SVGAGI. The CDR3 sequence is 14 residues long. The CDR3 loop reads CASSYGTGGETQYF.

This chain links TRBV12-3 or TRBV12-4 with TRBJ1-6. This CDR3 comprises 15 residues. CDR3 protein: CASRPAGSRNSPLHF.

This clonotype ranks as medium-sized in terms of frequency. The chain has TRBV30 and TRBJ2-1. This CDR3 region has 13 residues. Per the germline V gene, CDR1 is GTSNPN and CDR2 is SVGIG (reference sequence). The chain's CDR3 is CAWSVRSPREQFF.

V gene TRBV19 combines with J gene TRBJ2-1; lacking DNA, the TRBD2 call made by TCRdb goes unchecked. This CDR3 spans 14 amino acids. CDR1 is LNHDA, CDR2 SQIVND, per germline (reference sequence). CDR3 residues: CASSKLARVNEQFF.

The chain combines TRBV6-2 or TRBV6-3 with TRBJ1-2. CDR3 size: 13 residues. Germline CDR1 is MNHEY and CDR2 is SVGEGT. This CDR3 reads CASSEDGSYGYTF.

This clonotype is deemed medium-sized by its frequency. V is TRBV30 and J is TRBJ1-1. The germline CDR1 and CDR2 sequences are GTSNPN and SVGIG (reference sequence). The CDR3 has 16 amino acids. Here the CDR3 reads CAWSVPAYAMNTEAFF.

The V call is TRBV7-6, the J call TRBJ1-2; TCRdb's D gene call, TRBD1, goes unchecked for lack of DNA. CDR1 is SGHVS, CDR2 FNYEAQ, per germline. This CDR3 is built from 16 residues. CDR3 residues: CASSLARTGEAYGYTF.

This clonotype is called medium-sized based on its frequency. The CDR3 spells CSVDMGDNQPQHF. The chain joins TRBV29-1 to TRBJ1-5; TCRdb indicates TRBD1, and absent DNA this call remains unverified. This CDR3 contains 13 residues. Looked up from germline, CDR1 is SQVTM and CDR2 is ANQGSEA.